This T cell receptor (beta chain) comes out of a study of shared clonotypes between healthy human individuals. The protocol was immunoSEQ multiplex PCR, while the TCRdb copy is restricted to in-frame clones and leaves out a portion. The data show some 2,000,000 clones, around 95% seen once. The CDR3 is 15 residues long. Germline assignment: CDR1 SQVTM and CDR2 ANQGSEA. The ends were cut back, 7 bases at V and 7 bases at J, with 25 bases in the middle. This receptor was taken from a man between 18 and 29 years old in good health. This sequence joins TRBV29-1 and TRBJ1-2, with D perhaps matching TRBD1 (5 bases). Sequenced material: naive CD4+ T cells sorted from blood. Subset reported: CD45RA+ positively selected. The CDR3 reads CSAAPAGVAGGGYTF. For the CDR3, the DNA is TGCAGCGCTGCCCCGGCGGGGGTTGCGGGTGGTGGCTACACCTTC.